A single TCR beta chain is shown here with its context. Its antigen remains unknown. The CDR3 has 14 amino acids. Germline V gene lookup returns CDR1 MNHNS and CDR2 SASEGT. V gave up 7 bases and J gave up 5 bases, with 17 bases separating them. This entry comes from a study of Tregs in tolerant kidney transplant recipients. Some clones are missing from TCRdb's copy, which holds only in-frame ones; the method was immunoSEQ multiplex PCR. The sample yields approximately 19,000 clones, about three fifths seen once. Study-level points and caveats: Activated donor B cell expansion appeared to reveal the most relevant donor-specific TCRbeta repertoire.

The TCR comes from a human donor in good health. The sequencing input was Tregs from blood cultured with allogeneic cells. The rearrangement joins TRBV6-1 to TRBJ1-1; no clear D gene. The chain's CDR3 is CASTRKPRDTEAFF. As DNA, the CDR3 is TGTGCCAGCACCAGAAAGCCCCGTGATACTGAAGCTTTCTTT.